The 22 T cell receptor beta chains given below trace back to one sample, sequenced in a study of blood T cell repertoires in COVID-19. The assay was immunoSEQ multiplex PCR, and TCRdb's table has in-frame clones only and misses some. The repertoire holds 250,000 to 350,000 clones, with about nine tenths as singletons. Source material: peripheral blood. Every receptor here comes from a woman between 25 and 40 years old with COVID-19, enrolled during active disease.

This sequence joins TRBV10-2 and TRBJ1-1; possibly TRBD1 for D (6 bases). Germline V gene sequence: CDR1 WSHSY, CDR2 SAAADI. The CDR3 has 16 amino acids. The V and J ends lost 0 bases and 0 bases respectively, with 11 bases between them. In DNA, the CDR3 is TGCGCCAGCAGTGAGTCAACGGGACAAGTGAACACTGAAGCTTTCTTT. Its protein is CASSESTGQVNTEAFF.

V usage is TRBV27 and J usage is TRBJ2-4, with 7 bases identical to TRBD1. Germline V lookup: CDR1 MNHEY, CDR2 SMNVEV (reference sequence). The CDR3 is made up of 19 amino acids. V shed 0 bases and J 0 bases; nucleotides not matched to a gene: 11. CDR3 loop: CASSLSGPWDSLAKNIQYF. The CDR3 coding sequence is TGTGCCAGCAGTTTATCGGGACCGTGGGACAGCTTAGCCAAAAACATTCAGTACTTC.

This chain uses TRBV5-8 with TRBJ2-5; D possibly corresponds to TRBD2 (6 bases). Germline values: CDR1 SGHTS, CDR2 YDEGEE. The CDR3 sequence is 15 residues long. Trimming left V 4 bases short and J 4 bases short, with 17 bases between. In nucleotides, the CDR3 is TGTGCCAGCAGCCCCGGTGGAGGGAGTGGAGAGACCCAGTACTTC. Residues: CASSPGGGSGETQYF.

The chain has TRBV7-3 and TRBJ1-1; D is perhaps TRBD1 (6 bases). Germline values: CDR1 SGHTA, CDR2 FQGTGA. The CDR3 contains 15 residues. With 2 bases removed from V and 2 bases from J, the gap between germline ends came to 12 bases. The CDR3 is CASSLEQGPNTEAFF. The DNA for the CDR3 is TGTGCCAGCAGCTTAGAACAGGGACCTAACACTGAAGCTTTCTTT.

The CDR3: CASSQVAGLLRNSPLHF. As DNA, the CDR3 is TGCGCCAGCAGCCAAGTCGCGGGACTATTGAGGAATTCACCCCTCCACTTT. This chain uses TRBV4-1 with TRBJ1-6; possible D gene TRBD1, 5 bases. This CDR3 is 17 amino acids long. Germline CDR1 is MGHRA and CDR2 is YSYEKL. The V and J ends lost 1 base and 7 bases respectively, with 17 bases between them.

The J gene is TRBJ2-3, the V gene TRBV5-4; the match to TRBD2 covers 13 bases. The germline CDR1 and CDR2 sequences are SGHNT and YYREEE (reference sequence). V dropped 4 bases and J dropped 5; count of bases not matched to a gene: 7. The CDR3 runs to 16 residues. CDR3 residues: CASSHTTSGRKDTQYF. The CDR3 DNA sequence: TGTGCCAGCAGCCATACGACTAGCGGGAGGAAAGATACGCAGTATTTT.

The rearrangement links TRBV10-2 to TRBJ2-3; TRBD2 aligns across 7 bases. This CDR3 is built from 16 residues. The trim removed 2 bases at V and 1 base at J, leaving 6 bases unmatched. Germline assignment: CDR1 WSHSY and CDR2 SAAADI. The CDR3 spells CASSETAGERTDTQYF. CDR3 bases: TGCGCCAGCAGTGAGACTGCGGGGGAGCGCACAGATACGCAGTATTTT.

This chain joins TRBV7-9 and TRBJ1-1; D gene unclear. Looked up from germline, CDR1 is SEHNR and CDR2 is FQNEAQ (reference sequence). The ends were cut back, 4 bases at V and 0 bases at J, with 15 bases in the middle. The CDR3 length is 16 residues. CDR3 nucleotide sequence: TGTGCCAGCAGCTACGGACGGGCGGGCATGAACACTGAAGCTTTCTTT. Encoded protein: CASSYGRAGMNTEAFF.

In DNA, the CDR3 is TGTGCCAGCAGCTTGGGGGGACTTCCAGCCTACGAGCAGTACTTC. It encodes CASSLGGLPAYEQYF. The rearrangement joins TRBV5-4 to TRBJ2-7; tentatively, D is TRBD2 (6 bases). V shed 0 bases and J shed 2 bases, with 12 bases lying between them. CDR3 length: 15 amino acids. The germline V gene encodes CDR1 SGHNT and CDR2 YYREEE (reference sequence).

The chain joins TRBV7-9 to TRBJ1-5, with 9 bases aligning to TRBD1. Germline V gives CDR1 SEHNR, CDR2 FQNEAQ (reference sequence). Losses at the gene ends were 3 bases for V and 5 bases for J; bases not matched to a gene: 8. The CDR3 covers 16 residues. The CDR3 spells CASSLGTGRYDQPQHF. DNA of the CDR3: TGTGCCAGCAGCTTGGGGACAGGGAGGTATGATCAGCCCCAGCATTTT. Variable domain in full (rest from reference TRBV7-9 and TRBJ1-5): DTGVSQNPRHKITKRGQNVTFRCDPISEHNRLYWYRQTLGQGPEFLTYFQNEAQLEKSRLLSDRFSAERPKGSFSTLEIQRTEQGDSAMYLCASSLGTGRYDQPQHFGDGTRLSIL.

The V call is TRBV6-5, the J call TRBJ2-2, with 13 positions matching TRBD2. This CDR3 contains 15 residues. Germline lookup yields CDR1 MNHEY and CDR2 SVGAGI. J was trimmed by 7 bases and V by 8 bases; bases with no gene match: 7. The CDR3 nucleotides read TGTGCCAGCTCCGGACTAGCGGGAGTAATCGGGGAGCTGTTTTTT. Protein sequence: CASSGLAGVIGELFF.

This clone appeared once. The V and J genes are TRBV27 and TRBJ2-7, with a possible D match to TRBD1 (7 bases). V lost 6 bases, J lost 1 base, and 16 bases lay in between. The germline gives CDR1 MNHEY, CDR2 SMNVEV (reference sequence). This CDR3 is 15 amino acids long. The CDR3 sequence is CASRNRGLASYEQYF. The CDR3 bases are TGTGCCAGCAGGAACAGGGGCCTAGCGTCCTACGAGCAGTACTTC.

The V call is TRBV30, the J call TRBJ2-7; tentatively, D is TRBD2 (6 bases). Germline V gives CDR1 GTSNPN, CDR2 SVGIG (reference sequence). V was clipped by 3 bases and J by 3 bases, with 12 bases between them. The CDR3 runs to 13 residues. CDR3 nucleotides: TGTGCCTGGAGCCCGGGACTCCTCTACGAGCAGTACTTC. Translation: CAWSPGLLYEQYF. Based on the CDR3 plus reference TRBV30 and TRBJ2-7, the full variable domain is SQTIHQWPATLVQPVGSPLSLECTVEGTSNPNLYWYRQAAGRGLQLLFYSVGIGQISSEVPQNLSASRPQDRQFILSSKKLLLSDSGFYLCAWSPGLLYEQYFGPGTRLTVT.

The table lists this clone with a count of one. The rearrangement joins TRBV28 to TRBJ2-1; 9 bases map to TRBD2. CDR1 is MDHEN, CDR2 SYDVKM, per germline. The CDR3 contains 18 residues. The V gene end was trimmed by 1 base and the J gene end by 6 bases; junction bases not matched to a gene: 13. CDR3 DNA: TGTGCCAGCAGTTTATCGGCCTTAGCGGGAGTGCTAGGCAATGAGCAGTTCTTC. It yields the protein CASSLSALAGVLGNEQFF.

This clone was picked up a small number of times. The chain combines TRBV24-1 with TRBJ2-1, with 8 bases aligning to TRBD1. J gave up 8 bases and V 5 bases, and 7 bases lay outside the gene matches. Germline V lookup: CDR1 KGHDR, CDR2 SFDVKD. CDR3 length: 14 residues. This chain's CDR3 is CATSAGQGFYEQFF. As DNA, the CDR3 is TGTGCCACCAGTGCCGGACAGGGATTTTATGAGCAGTTCTTC.

This chain connects TRBV2 to TRBJ2-7; possible D gene TRBD2, 5 bases. Trimming cost V 4 bases and J 7 bases, with 14 bases left between them. The germline gives CDR1 SNHLY, CDR2 FYNNEI. This CDR3 spans 13 amino acids. CDR3 amino acids: CASSVAVGGEQYF. CDR3 nucleotide sequence: TGTGCCAGCAGTGTAGCTGTAGGAGGAGAGCAGTACTTC.

In its sample, this clone was seen once. This chain links TRBV7-3 with TRBJ2-3; TRBD2 aligns across 8 bases. Germline loops: CDR1 SGHTA, CDR2 FQGTGA. This CDR3 has 16 amino acids. The J segment lost 2 bases and the V segment lost 3 bases, leaving 7 bases of the junction unmatched. CDR3 protein: CASSFASGPPTDTQYF. CDR3 coding DNA: TGTGCCAGCAGCTTCGCTAGCGGGCCGCCCACAGATACGCAGTATTTT. Together with reference TRBV7-3 and TRBJ2-3, the CDR3 gives the full variable domain: GAGVSQTPSNKVTEKGKYVELRCDPISGHTALYWYRQSLGQGPEFLIYFQGTGAADDSGLPNDRFFAVRPEGSVSTLKIQRTERGDSAVYLCASSFASGPPTDTQYFGPGTRLTVL.

The rearrangement joins TRBV19 to TRBJ1-1, with D possibly matching TRBD1 (5 bases). This CDR3 has 14 residues. Germline V CDR1 and CDR2: LNHDA, SQIVND (reference sequence). V lost 5 bases, J lost 2 bases, and 12 bases lay in between. The CDR3 nucleotides are TGTGCCAGTAGTTTGGACATTTACAACACTGAAGCTTTCTTT. This codes for CASSLDIYNTEAFF.

This sequence joins TRBV5-6 and TRBJ1-3, with D unresolved. The germline CDR1 and CDR2 sequences are SGHDT and YYEEEE. V shed 0 bases and J shed 3 bases, with 7 bases lying between them. The CDR3 is 14 amino acids. CDR3: CASSLGGDGNTIYF. CDR3 bases: TGTGCCAGCAGCTTGGGGGGAGATGGAAACACCATATATTTT.

The rearrangement links TRBV5-1 to TRBJ2-1, with D maybe TRBD1 (6 bases). In germline, CDR1 is SGHRS, CDR2 YFSETQ. Trimming removed 2 bases from V and 3 bases from J, with 9 bases in between. The CDR3 is made up of 14 amino acids. CDR3 protein: CASSLGQNYNEQFF. The CDR3 bases are TGCGCCAGCAGCTTAGGACAGAACTACAATGAGCAGTTCTTC.

The chain has TRBV11-2 and TRBJ1-1; TRBD1 is a possible D gene (5 bases). The length of the CDR3 is 15 residues. V gave up 1 base and J gave up 4 bases, with 13 bases separating them. CDR1 is SGHAT and CDR2 is FQNNGV in the germline V gene. Here the CDR3 reads CASSLGLSGGTEAFF. The CDR3 DNA reads as TGTGCCAGCAGCTTAGGTTTAAGCGGGGGCACTGAAGCTTTCTTT.

This clone was observed a single time. V usage is TRBV10-1 and J usage is TRBJ2-1; 11 bases line up with TRBD2. Germline V gene sequence: CDR1 WNHNN, CDR2 SYGVQD (reference sequence). CDR3 length: 16 amino acids. The junction had 11 bases not matched to a gene; V was cut back by 5 bases and J by 8 bases. The CDR3 bases are TGCGCCAGCAGTCCTAACGGGGGACTAGCGGCCGATGAGCAGTTCTTC. Protein sequence: CASSPNGGLAADEQFF.